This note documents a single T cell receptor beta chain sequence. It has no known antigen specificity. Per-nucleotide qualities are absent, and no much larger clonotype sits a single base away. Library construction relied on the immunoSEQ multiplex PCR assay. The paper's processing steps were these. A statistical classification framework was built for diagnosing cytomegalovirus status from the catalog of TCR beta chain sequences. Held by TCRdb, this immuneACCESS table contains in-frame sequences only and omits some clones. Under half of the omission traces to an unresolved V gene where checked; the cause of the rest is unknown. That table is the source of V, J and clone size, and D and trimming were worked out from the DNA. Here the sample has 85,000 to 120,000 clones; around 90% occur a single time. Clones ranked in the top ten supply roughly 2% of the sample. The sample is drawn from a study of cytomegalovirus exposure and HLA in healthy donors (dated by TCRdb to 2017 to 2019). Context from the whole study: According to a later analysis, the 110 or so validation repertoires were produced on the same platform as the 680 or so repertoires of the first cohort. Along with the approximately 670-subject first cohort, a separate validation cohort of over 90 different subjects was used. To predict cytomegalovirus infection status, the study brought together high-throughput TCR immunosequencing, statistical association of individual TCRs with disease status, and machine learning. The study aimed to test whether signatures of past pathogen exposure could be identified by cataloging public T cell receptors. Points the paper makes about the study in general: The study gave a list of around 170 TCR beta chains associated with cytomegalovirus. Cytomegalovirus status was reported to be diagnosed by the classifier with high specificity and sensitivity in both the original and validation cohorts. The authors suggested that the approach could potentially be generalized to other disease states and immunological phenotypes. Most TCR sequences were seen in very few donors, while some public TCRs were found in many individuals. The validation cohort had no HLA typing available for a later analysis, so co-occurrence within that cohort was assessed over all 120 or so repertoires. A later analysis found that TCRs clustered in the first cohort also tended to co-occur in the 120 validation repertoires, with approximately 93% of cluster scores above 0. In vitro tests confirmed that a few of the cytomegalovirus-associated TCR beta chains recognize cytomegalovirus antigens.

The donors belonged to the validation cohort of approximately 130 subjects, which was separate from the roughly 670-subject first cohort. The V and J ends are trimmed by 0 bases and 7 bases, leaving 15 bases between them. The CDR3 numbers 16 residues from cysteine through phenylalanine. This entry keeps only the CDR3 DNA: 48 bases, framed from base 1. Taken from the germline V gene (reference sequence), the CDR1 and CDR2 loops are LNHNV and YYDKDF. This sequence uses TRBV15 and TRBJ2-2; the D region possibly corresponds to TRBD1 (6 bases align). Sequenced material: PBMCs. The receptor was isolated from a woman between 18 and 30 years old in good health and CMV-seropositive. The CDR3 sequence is CATSRDWQGPYGELFF. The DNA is TGTGCCACCAGCAGAGATTGGCAGGGGCCCTACGGGGAGCTGTTTTTT.